This entry lists 16 T cell receptor beta chains sequenced from one sample in a study of identical twins. MiXCR was run by TCRdb on the 5' RACE reads, yielding one entry per CDR3 protein. The sample yields approximately 550,000 distinct CDR3 sequences, approximately 20% seen once. These same records also appear under a second study, on yellow fever vaccine responses in identical twins.

Sequenced material: CD4+ T cells sorted from blood. Receptor source: a woman aged 18-29 years in good health.

Ten or more counts support this clonotype. This rearrangement joins TRBV20-1 to TRBJ2-5; the D is unclear. Germline lookup yields CDR1 DFQATT and CDR2 SNEGSKA (reference sequence). V was shortened by 1 base and J by 5 bases, with 5 bases between the two germline ends. This CDR3 contains 11 residues. The CDR3 nucleotides read TGCAGTGCTAGAGTCGGGGAGACCCAGTACTTC. Residues: CSARVGETQYF.

The chain employs TRBV29-1 and TRBJ2-1; D is unresolved. The CDR3 length is 10 residues. The V gene's germline CDR1 is SQVTM and CDR2 ANQGSEA. V shed 7 bases and J shed 4 bases, with 5 bases lying between them. The CDR3 DNA is TGCAGCGCGGAGTACAATGAGCAGTTCTTC. This sequence encodes CSAEYNEQFF.

The chain uses TRBV7-9 and TRBJ2-6; D unclear. The ends were cut back, 8 bases at V and 1 base at J, with 6 bases in the middle. The CDR3 spans 13 residues. Germline assignment: CDR1 SEHNR and CDR2 FQNEAQ (reference sequence). The chain's CDR3 is CASESSGANVLTF. The CDR3 DNA reads TGTGCCAGCGAGAGTTCTGGGGCCAACGTCCTGACTTTC.

This sequence joins TRBV7-9 and TRBJ1-2; perhaps TRBD1 as D (6 bases). Germline V gives CDR1 SEHNR, CDR2 FQNEAQ (reference sequence). The V gene lost 3 bases and the J gene lost 2 bases, with 13 bases spanning the gap. The CDR3 runs 15 residues. The CDR3: CASSFSLGANYGYTF. CDR3 sequence (DNA): TGTGCCAGCAGCTTTTCTCTGGGGGCCAACTATGGCTACACCTTC. Full variable domain (missing parts from reference TRBV7-9 and TRBJ1-2): DTGVSQNPRHKITKRGQNVTFRCDPISEHNRLYWYRQTLGQGPEFLTYFQNEAQLEKSRLLSDRFSAERPKGSFSTLEIQRTEQGDSAMYLCASSFSLGANYGYTFGSGTRLTVV.

The V and J genes are TRBV24-1 and TRBJ2-7; the match to TRBD1 covers 9 bases. V shed 10 bases, J shed 4 bases, and the junction held 7 bases outside the gene matches. In germline, CDR1 is KGHDR, CDR2 SFDVKD. The CDR3 spans 13 residues. The CDR3 bases are TGTGCCACTAGCCGGGGACAGGGTTACGAGCAGTACTTC. The encoded protein is CATSRGQGYEQYF.

The sample holds a few counts of this clonotype. The V and J genes are TRBV5-1 and TRBJ2-7; 7 nucleotides line up with TRBD1. V trimming: 0 bases; J trimming: 2 bases; junction bases outside the gene matches: 8. The germline V gene encodes CDR1 SGHRS and CDR2 YFSETQ. This CDR3 comprises 16 residues. The CDR3 spells CASSLGNRGRAYEQYF. The CDR3 DNA reads as TGCGCCAGCAGCTTGGGAAACAGGGGACGAGCCTACGAGCAGTACTTC.

This clonotype was found a few times. The rearrangement uses TRBV2 and TRBJ2-1, with no clear D. Germline V lookup: CDR1 SNHLY, CDR2 FYNNEI. Deletions cut 7 bases from V and 10 bases from J, with 11 bases between. There are 11 residues in the CDR3. The CDR3 DNA is TGTGCCAGCACCAAGTCCCTAGAGCAGTTCTTC. It is translated as CASTKSLEQFF.

This clonotype was observed a handful of times. The chain uses TRBV20-1 and TRBJ2-5; 8 nucleotides agree with TRBD2. This CDR3 has 16 amino acids. Germline trimming cut 0 bases from V and 4 bases from J; bases unmatched to any gene: 10. Germline V lookup: CDR1 DFQATT, CDR2 SNEGSKA (reference sequence). The DNA of the CDR3 is TGCAGTGCTAGAGATTTCCGCGGGGGGACTCGAGAGACCCAGTACTTC. Protein sequence: CSARDFRGGTRETQYF.

In this sample, this clonotype turned up a few times. The chain combines TRBV3-1 with TRBJ2-1; D remains ambiguous. V lost 2 bases and J lost 6, with 5 bases in between. The CDR3 has 12 amino acids. The germline CDR1 and CDR2 sequences are LGHDT and YNNKEL (reference sequence). Written as DNA, the CDR3 is TGTGCCAGCAGCCAACTAAGCAATGAGCAGTTCTTC. Translated: CASSQLSNEQFF.

The chain is built from TRBV14 and TRBJ2-7; 9 bases fit TRBD1. Germline V gene sequence: CDR1 SGHDN, CDR2 FVKESK. The V gene end was trimmed by 1 base and the J gene end by 5 bases; junction bases not matched to a gene: 6. The CDR3 loop spans 15 amino acids. The CDR3 sequence: CASSQVGQGLDEQYF. CDR3 DNA sequence: TGTGCCAGCAGCCAAGTCGGACAGGGGCTGGACGAGCAGTACTTC.

The chain recombines TRBV4-1 with TRBJ1-4, with TRBD1 matching 11 bases. Germline CDR1 reads MGHRA; CDR2 reads YSYEKL. The CDR3 covers 16 residues. J lost 7 bases, V lost 0 bases, and 4 bases had no gene match. The chain's CDR3 is CASSQDRDRGFEKLFF. CDR3 bases: TGCGCCAGCAGCCAAGATAGGGACAGGGGGTTTGAAAAACTGTTTTTT.

This clonotype came up a few times. This chain links TRBV29-1 with TRBJ2-1; 7 bases are shared with TRBD1. Germline V CDR1 and CDR2: SQVTM, ANQGSEA. The CDR3 covers 14 residues. V gave up 8 bases and J gave up 7 bases; unmatched junction bases: 14. The CDR3 sequence: CSHAGPGQPNEQFF. The CDR3 bases are TGCAGCCACGCCGGACCGGGACAGCCGAATGAGCAGTTCTTC.

This clonotype was counted between two and nine times. The rearrangement uses TRBV3-1 and TRBJ2-1; 15 nucleotides align to TRBD2. The CDR3 sequence is 18 residues long. Germline V gives CDR1 LGHDT, CDR2 YNNKEL (reference sequence). J was trimmed by 2 bases and V by 5 bases; bases with no gene match: 7. In nucleotides, the CDR3 is TGTGCCAGCAGCTCCGGGACTAGCGGGGGGACCGCCTACAATGAGCAGTTCTTC. Translated, it gives CASSSGTSGGTAYNEQFF.

The gene calls are TRBV19 and TRBJ2-1; 9 bases align to TRBD2. The CDR3 spans 16 residues. Looked up from germline, CDR1 is LNHDA and CDR2 is SQIVND (reference sequence). The V and J ends lost 3 bases and 2 bases, in that order; junction bases with no gene match: 5. The CDR3 nucleotides are TGTGCCAGTAGTATCGGCGGCGGGAGGGCCTACAATGAGCAGTTCTTC. It translates to CASSIGGGRAYNEQFF.

This chain uses TRBV15 with TRBJ2-2; D is uncertain. V was pared by 5 bases and J by 1 base, with 5 bases between. Germline CDR1 LNHNV, CDR2 YYDKDF (reference sequence). The CDR3 is 13 amino acids. The DNA for the CDR3 is TGTGCCACCAGCCCCCTGAACACCGGGGAGCTGTTTTTT. This gives the protein CATSPLNTGELFF.

This clonotype was seen at least ten times. The chain couples TRBV5-1 to TRBJ2-1; 10 positions agree with TRBD2. After removal of 6 bases from V and 5 bases from J, the junction contained 8 bases not matched to a gene. Germline assignment: CDR1 SGHRS and CDR2 YFSETQ. CDR3 length: 15 amino acids. The CDR3 region has the DNA TGCGCCAGCAACACGGGACTAGCGAAACACAATGAGCAGTTCTTC. Translated: CASNTGLAKHNEQFF.